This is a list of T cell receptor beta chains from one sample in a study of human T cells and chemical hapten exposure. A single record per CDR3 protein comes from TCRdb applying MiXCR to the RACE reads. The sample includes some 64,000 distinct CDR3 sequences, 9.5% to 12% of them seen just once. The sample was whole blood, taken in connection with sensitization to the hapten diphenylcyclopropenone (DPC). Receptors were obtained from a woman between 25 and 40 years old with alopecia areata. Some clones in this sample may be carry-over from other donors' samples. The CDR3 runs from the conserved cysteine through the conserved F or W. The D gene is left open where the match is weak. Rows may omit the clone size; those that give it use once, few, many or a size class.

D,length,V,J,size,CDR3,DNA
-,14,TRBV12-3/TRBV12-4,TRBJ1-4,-,CASSLGRLGEKLFF,TGTGCCAGCAGTTTGGGCAGGTTAGGGGAAAAACTGTTTTTT
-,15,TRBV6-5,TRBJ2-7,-,CASRAGGSSAYEQYF,TGTGCCAGCAGGGCCGGAGGGAGTTCCGCCTACGAGCAGTACTTC
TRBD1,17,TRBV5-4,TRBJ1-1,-,CASSVGQGAKRGTEAFF,TGTGCCAGCAGCGTGGGACAGGGGGCTAAGAGGGGGACTGAAGCTTTCTTT
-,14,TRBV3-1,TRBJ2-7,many,CASSQVAGSYEQYF,TGTGCCAGCAGCCAAGTCGCGGGATCCTACGAGCAGTACTTC
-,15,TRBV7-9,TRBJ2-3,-,CASSSLRGGTDTQYF,TGTGCCAGCAGCTCACTCCGAGGGGGCACAGATACGCAGTATTTT
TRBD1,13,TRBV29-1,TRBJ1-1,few,CSAHPGGRTEAFF,TGCAGCGCCCATCCAGGGGGCCGCACTGAAGCTTTCTTT
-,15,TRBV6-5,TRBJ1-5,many,CASKGGEEGNQPQHF,TGTGCCAGCAAGGGCGGAGAGGAGGGAAATCAGCCCCAGCATTTT
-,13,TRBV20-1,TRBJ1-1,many,CSAGLEGGTEAFF,TGCAGTGCTGGCCTAGAAGGGGGCACTGAAGCTTTCTTT
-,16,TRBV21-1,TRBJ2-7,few,CASMKVRTVNSYEQYF,TGTGCCAGCATGAAAGTTCGGACAGTGAACTCCTACGAGCAGTACTTC
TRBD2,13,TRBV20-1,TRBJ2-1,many,CSASLAGESEQFF,TGCAGTGCTAGCCTAGCGGGAGAGAGTGAGCAGTTCTTC
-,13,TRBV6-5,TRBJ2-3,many,CASRSTGKDTQYF,TGTGCCAGCAGGTCTACAGGGAAAGATACGCAGTATTTT
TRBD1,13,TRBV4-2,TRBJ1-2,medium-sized,CASSPDRDYGYTF,TGTGCCAGCAGCCCCGACAGGGACTATGGCTACACCTTC
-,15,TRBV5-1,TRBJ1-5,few,CASSEGPGSNQPQHF,TGCGCCAGCAGCGAAGGACCGGGCAGCAATCAGCCCCAGCATTTT
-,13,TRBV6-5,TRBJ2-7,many,CASSPDRTYEQYF,TGTGCCAGCAGTCCCGACCGGACCTACGAGCAGTACTTC
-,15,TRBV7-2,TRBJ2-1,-,CASSRNRQNYNEQFF,TGTGCCAGCAGCCGAAACCGACAGAACTACAATGAGCAGTTCTTC
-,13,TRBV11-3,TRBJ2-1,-,CASSPGVYNEQFF,TGTGCCAGCAGCCCGGGTGTTTACAATGAGCAGTTCTTC
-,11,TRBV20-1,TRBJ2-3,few,CSASGGDTQYF,TGCAGTGCTAGCGGGGGAGATACGCAGTATTTT
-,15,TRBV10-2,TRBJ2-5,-,CASSSPGTGEETQYF,TGCGCCAGCAGTTCGCCGGGGACGGGGGAAGAGACCCAGTACTTC
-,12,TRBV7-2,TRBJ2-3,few,CASSQRRDTQYF,TGTGCCAGCAGCCAGCGGAGGGATACGCAGTATTTT
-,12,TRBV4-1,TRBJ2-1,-,CASSSDSNEQFF,TGCGCCAGCAGCTCAGACAGCAATGAGCAGTTCTTC
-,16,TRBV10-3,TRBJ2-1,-,CAISNTGGPNNNEQFF,TGTGCCATCAGTAATACCGGAGGGCCGAATAACAATGAGCAGTTCTTC
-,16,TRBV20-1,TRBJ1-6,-,CSARDQRTANGSPLHF,TGCAGTGCTAGAGATCAAAGGACAGCGAATGGGTCACCCCTCCACTTT
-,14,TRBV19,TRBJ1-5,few,CASSMFRGNQPQHF,TGTGCCAGTAGTATGTTCCGGGGCAATCAGCCCCAGCATTTT
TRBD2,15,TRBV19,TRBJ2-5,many,CASRVSGGPAETQYF,TGTGCCAGTAGGGTTAGCGGGGGGCCGGCAGAGACCCAGTACTTC
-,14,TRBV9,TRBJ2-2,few,CASSSRGDTGELFF,TGTGCCAGCAGCTCTAGAGGGGACACCGGGGAGCTGTTTTTT
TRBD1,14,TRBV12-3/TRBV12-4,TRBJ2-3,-,CASSQTGPTDTQYF,TGTGCCAGCAGCCAGACAGGGCCCACAGATACGCAGTATTTT
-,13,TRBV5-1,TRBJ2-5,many,CASSLRGQETQYF,TGCGCCAGCAGCTTGAGGGGGCAAGAGACCCAGTACTTC
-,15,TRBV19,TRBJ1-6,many,CASSIPGLINSPLHF,TGTGCCAGTAGTATTCCGGGACTCATTAATTCACCCCTCCACTTT
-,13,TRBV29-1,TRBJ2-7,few,CSVQLVGPYEQYF,TGCAGCGTTCAGCTCGTGGGGCCCTACGAGCAGTACTTC
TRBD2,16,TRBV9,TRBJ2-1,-,CASSVGGGVAGHEQFF,TGTGCCAGCAGCGTAGGTGGAGGGGTAGCGGGACATGAGCAGTTCTTC
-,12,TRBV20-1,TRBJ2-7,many,CSAGPDSYEQYF,TGCAGTGCAGGCCCGGACAGCTACGAGCAGTACTTC
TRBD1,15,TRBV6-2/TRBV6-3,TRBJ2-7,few,CASMRGGQGAYEQYF,TGTGCCAGCATGAGGGGCGGCCAGGGGGCCTACGAGCAGTACTTC
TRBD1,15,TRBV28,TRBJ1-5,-,CASGTGGQGSQPQHF,TGTGCCAGCGGCACCGGGGGACAGGGGTCGCAGCCCCAGCATTTT
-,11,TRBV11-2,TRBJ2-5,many,CASSLAETQYF,TGTGCCAGCAGTTTAGCGGAGACCCAGTACTTC
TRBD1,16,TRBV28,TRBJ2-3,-,CASSTPKTGDTDTQYF,TGTGCCAGCAGTACCCCAAAGACAGGGGACACAGATACGCAGTATTTT